This T cell receptor beta chain was obtained from a study of T cell responses to AZD1222 COVID-19 vaccine. About the research overall: The analysis combined second doses at about 4 or about 12 weeks.

Study findings and constraints: Once two AZD1222 doses were given, Spike-specific TCR breadth and depth went up.

Germline-derived CDR1 and CDR2 are SGHNT and YYREEE (reference sequence). This CDR3 region has 16 residues. Trimming removed 2 bases from V and 0 bases from J; junction bases left unmatched: 8. The repertoire was sequenced with immunoSEQ multiplex PCR; TCRdb's copy has only in-frame clones and lacks some. The sample has approximately 90,000 clones, 70% to 90% seen once. Worth noting for this clone: Its antigen is not identified.

The rearrangement joins TRBV5-4 to TRBJ2-7; TRBD1 matches 7 bases. The receptor was isolated from an adult in good health. Sequencing was performed on peripheral blood, taken on day 0 of AZD1222 vaccination. Here the CDR3 DNA reads TGTGCCAGCAGCTTACCCGGGACAGCAAACTCCTACGAGCAGTACTTC. This encodes CASSLPGTANSYEQYF.